Reported below is one T cell receptor (beta chain). Its antigen remains unknown. PCR employed 60 Vbeta and 13 Jbeta primers. Generated by immunoSEQ multiplex PCR, the TCRdb table keeps only in-frame clones and is missing some. This table holds about 130,000 clones, 70% to 85% found once. The sample comes from a study of cytomegalovirus exposure and HLA in healthy donors. Study findings and constraints: In a later analysis, V- and J-gene trimming of beta chains associated with a DCLRE1C missense variant, replicated independently. A later examination showed that TCR association rates differed by HLA locus, with DRB1 most and HLA-C fewest.

The specimen was PBMCs. The clonotype was recovered from a boy aged 2-9 years in good health and CMV-seronegative.

The CDR3 DNA reads as TGTGCCAGCAGAAGCGGGGGAGCCGCAGATACGCAGTATTTT. It is translated as CASRSGGAADTQYF. The chain links TRBV7-3 to TRBJ2-3; TRBD2 aligns across 8 bases. The CDR3 totals 14 residues. The V gene's germline CDR1 is SGHTA and CDR2 FQGTGA. Trimming at V came to 6 bases and at J to 4 bases, leaving 6 bases not matched to a gene.